In its sample, the clone carrying this T cell receptor (beta chain) was seen many times. The germline V gene encodes CDR1 SGDLS and CDR2 YYNGEE. V lost 0 bases and J 1 base, leaving 7 bases between the germline ends. The CDR3 contains 14 residues. These data are taken from a study of Graves' ophthalmopathy and Graves' hyperthyroidism. RNA transcripts yielded amplified TCR beta CDR3 regions. Second-round multiplex PCR followed a first-round RT-PCR using HTBI primers. TCRdb independently ran MiXCR on the multiplex PCR reads; one entry per CDR3 protein. The repertoire holds a few hundred thousand distinct CDR3 sequences, with around a sixth as singletons.

This receptor was obtained from an adult man with Graves' ophthalmopathy. Sequencing input: peripheral blood. The chain couples TRBV9 to TRBJ1-1; D gene uncertain. The CDR3 nucleotides are TGTGCCAGCAGCGTAGTATCGGGGAACACTGAAGCTTTCTTT. It encodes CASSVVSGNTEAFF.